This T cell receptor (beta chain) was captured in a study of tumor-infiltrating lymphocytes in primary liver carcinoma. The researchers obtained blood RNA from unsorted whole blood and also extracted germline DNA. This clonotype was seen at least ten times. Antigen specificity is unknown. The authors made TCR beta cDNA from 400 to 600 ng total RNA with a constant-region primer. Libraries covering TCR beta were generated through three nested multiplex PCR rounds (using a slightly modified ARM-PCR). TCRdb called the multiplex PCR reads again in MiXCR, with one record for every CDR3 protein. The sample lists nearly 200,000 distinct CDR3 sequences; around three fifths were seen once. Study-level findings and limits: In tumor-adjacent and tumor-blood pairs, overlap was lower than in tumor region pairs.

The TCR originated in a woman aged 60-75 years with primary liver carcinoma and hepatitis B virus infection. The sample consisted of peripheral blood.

CDR3 sequence reads: CASSPNDRDSGNEQFF. The CDR3 coding sequence is TGTGCCAGCAGCCCGAACGACAGGGATAGTGGCAATGAGCAGTTCTTC. The chain couples TRBV4-2 to TRBJ2-1, with TRBD1 matching over 7 bases. The CDR3 length is 16 residues. Germline CDR1 and CDR2: LGHNA and YNFKEQ. V was pared by 4 bases and J by 6 bases, with 12 bases of the junction left unmatched.